This T cell receptor beta chain was retrieved from a study of cytomegalovirus exposure and HLA in healthy donors. Study background: Unique TCRs from HLA-typed donors, 75 million to 100 million of them, were held in an early data release.

This cohort consisted of healthy bone marrow donors. Primers: 60 Vbeta forward and 13 Jbeta reverse. Libraries were prepared by immunoSEQ multiplex PCR; TCRdb keeps only in-frame clonotypes and omits some of them. This table has around 150,000 clones, around 79% appearing once. Germline V gene data show CDR1 as SGHTA and CDR2 as FQGNSA. The CDR3 runs to 12 residues. This chain joins TRBV7-2 and TRBJ2-5, with TRBD1 as a possible D gene (5 bases). The closer fit of TRBJ2-7 to the DNA end suggests the J call may be wrong. Sequencing input: PBMCs. The source is a human donor in good health. DNA of the CDR3: TGTGCCAGCAGCTGGAAGGGGTACGAGCAGTACTTC. Residues: CASSWKGYEQYF.